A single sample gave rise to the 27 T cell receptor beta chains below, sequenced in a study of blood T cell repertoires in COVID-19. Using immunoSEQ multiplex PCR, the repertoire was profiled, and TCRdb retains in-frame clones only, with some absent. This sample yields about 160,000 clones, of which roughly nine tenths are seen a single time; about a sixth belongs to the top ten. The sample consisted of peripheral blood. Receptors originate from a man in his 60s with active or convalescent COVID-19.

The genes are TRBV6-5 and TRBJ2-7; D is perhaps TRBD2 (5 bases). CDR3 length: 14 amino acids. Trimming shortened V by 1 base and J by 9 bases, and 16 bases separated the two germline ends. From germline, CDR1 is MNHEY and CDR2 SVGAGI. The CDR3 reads CASSYLNGVGRQYF. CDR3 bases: TGTGCCAGCAGTTACTTGAACGGGGTAGGACGGCAGTACTTC.

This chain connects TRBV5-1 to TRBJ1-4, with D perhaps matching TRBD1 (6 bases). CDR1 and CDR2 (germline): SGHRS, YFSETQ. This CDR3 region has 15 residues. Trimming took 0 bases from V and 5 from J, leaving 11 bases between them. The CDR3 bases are TGCGCCAGCAGCTTGGGGACAGCAGACAATGAAAAACTGTTTTTT. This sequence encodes CASSLGTADNEKLFF.

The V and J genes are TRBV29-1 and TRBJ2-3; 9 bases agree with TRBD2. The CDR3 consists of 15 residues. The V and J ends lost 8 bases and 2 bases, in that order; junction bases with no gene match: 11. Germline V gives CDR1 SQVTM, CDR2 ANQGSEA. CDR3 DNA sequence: TGCAGCTCAGATCCTAGCGGGACGTACACAGATACGCAGTATTTT. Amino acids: CSSDPSGTYTDTQYF.

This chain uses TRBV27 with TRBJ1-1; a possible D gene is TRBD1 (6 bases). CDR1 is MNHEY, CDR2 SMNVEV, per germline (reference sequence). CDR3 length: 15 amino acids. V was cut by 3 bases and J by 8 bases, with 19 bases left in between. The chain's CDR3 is CASSLFGTSKWEAFF. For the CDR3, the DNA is TGTGCCAGCAGTTTGTTTGGGACATCGAAATGGGAAGCTTTCTTT.

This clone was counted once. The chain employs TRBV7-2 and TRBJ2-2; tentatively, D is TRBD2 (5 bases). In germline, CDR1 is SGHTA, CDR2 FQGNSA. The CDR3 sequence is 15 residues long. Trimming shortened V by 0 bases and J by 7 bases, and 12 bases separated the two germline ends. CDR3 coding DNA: TGTGCCAGCAGCTTAGCGGCTAGCATGGTCGGGGAGCTGTTTTTT. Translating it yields CASSLAASMVGELFF.

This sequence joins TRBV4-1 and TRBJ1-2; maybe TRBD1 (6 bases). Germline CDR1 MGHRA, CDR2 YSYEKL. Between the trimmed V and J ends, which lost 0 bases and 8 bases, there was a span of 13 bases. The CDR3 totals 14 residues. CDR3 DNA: TGCGCCAGCAGCCAAGACAGGGGCAAAGGGGGCTACACCTTC. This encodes CASSQDRGKGGYTF.

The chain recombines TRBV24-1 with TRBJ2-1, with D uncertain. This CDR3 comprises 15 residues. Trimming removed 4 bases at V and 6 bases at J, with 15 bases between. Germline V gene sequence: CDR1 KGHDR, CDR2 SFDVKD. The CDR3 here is CATSDPNSHRNEQFF. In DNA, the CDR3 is TGTGCCACCAGTGACCCGAACAGCCACCGCAATGAGCAGTTCTTC.

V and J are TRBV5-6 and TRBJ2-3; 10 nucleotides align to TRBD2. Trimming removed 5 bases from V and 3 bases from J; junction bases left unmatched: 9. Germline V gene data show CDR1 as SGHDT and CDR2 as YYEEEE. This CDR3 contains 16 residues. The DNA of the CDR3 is TGTGCCAGCAGACCACTAGCGGGGAGGGCTACAGATACGCAGTATTTT. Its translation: CASRPLAGRATDTQYF.

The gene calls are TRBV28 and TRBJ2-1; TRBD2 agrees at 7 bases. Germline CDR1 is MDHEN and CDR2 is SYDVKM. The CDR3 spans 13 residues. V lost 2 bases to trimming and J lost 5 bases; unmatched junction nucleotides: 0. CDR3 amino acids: CASSLGGDNEQFF. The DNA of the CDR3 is TGTGCCAGCAGTTTAGGGGGGGACAATGAGCAGTTCTTC.

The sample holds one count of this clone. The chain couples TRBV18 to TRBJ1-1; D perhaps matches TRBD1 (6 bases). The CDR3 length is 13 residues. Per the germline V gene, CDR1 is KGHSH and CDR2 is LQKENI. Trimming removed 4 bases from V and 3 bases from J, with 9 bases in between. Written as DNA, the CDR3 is TGTGCCAGCTCACAACAGGGAGACACTGAAGCTTTCTTT. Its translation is CASSQQGDTEAFF. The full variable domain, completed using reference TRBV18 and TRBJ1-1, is NAGVMQNPRHLVRRRGQEARLRCSPMKGHSHVYWYRQLPEEGLKFMVYLQKENIIDESGMPKERFSAEFPKEGPSILRIQQVVRGDSAAYFCASSQQGDTEAFFGQGTRLTVV.

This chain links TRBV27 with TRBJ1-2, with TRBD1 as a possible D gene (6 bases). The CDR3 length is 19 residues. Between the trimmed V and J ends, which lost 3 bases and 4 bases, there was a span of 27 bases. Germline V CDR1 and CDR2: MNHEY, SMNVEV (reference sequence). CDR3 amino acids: CASSLPQQGPRSPFYGYTF. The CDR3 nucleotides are TGTGCCAGCAGTTTGCCGCAACAGGGCCCGCGCTCTCCCTTCTATGGCTACACCTTC.

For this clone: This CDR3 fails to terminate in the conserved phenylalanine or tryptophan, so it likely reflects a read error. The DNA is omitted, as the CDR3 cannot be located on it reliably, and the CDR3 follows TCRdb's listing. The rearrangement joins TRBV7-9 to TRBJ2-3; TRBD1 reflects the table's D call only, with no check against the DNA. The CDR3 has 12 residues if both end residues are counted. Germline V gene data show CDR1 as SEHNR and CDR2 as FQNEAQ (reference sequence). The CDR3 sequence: CASSLLNRGFES.

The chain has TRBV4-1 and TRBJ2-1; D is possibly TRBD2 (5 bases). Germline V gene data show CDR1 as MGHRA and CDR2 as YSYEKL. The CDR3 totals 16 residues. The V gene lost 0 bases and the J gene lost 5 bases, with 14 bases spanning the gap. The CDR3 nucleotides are TGCGCCAGCAGCCAAGATCCCGTGCCCGGGAACAATGAGCAGTTCTTC. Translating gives CASSQDPVPGNNEQFF.

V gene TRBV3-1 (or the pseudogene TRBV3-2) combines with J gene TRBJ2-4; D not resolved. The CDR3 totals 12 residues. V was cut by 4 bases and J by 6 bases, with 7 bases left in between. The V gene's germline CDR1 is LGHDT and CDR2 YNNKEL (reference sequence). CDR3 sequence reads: CASSRGVNIQYF. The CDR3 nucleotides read TGTGCCAGCAGCCGCGGAGTAAACATTCAGTACTTC.

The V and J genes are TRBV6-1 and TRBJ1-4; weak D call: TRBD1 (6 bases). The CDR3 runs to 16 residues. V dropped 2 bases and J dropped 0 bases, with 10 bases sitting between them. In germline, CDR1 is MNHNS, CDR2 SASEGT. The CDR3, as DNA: TGTGCCAGCAGTGAAAGGCAGGGGACAACTAATGAAAAACTGTTTTTT. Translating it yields CASSERQGTTNEKLFF.

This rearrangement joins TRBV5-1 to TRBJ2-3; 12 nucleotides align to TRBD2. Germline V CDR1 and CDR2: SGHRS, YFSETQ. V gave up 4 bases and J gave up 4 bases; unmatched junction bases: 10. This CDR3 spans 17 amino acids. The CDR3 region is CASSTNYLAGGADTQYF. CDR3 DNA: TGCGCCAGCAGCACTAACTACCTAGCGGGGGGGGCAGATACGCAGTATTTT.

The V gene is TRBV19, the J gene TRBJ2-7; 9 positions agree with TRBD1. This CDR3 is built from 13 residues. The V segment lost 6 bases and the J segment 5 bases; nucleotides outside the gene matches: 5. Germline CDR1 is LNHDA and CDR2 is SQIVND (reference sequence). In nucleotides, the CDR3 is TGTGCCAGTAGCTTCCGGACAGGGGACGAGCAGTACTTC. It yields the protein CASSFRTGDEQYF.

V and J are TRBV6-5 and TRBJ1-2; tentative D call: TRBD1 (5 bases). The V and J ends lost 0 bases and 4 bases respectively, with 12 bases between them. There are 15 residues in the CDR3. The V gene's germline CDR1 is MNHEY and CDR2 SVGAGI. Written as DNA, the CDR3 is TGTGCCAGCAGTTACTCCGCGACAGTTAGCTATGGCTACACCTTC. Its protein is CASSYSATVSYGYTF.

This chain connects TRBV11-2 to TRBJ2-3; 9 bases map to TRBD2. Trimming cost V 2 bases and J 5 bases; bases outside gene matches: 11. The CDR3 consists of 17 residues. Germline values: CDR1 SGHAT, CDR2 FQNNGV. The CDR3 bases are TGTGCCAGCAGCTTATATTGGCTAGCGGGAAGATTAGATACGCAGTATTTT. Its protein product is CASSLYWLAGRLDTQYF.

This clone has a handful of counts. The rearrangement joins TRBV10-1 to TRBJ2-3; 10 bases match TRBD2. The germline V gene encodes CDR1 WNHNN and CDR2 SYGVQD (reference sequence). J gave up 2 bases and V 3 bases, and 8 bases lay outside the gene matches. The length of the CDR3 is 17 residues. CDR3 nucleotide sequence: TGCGCCAGCAGTGATCCGAAACTAGCGGGGAACACAGATACGCAGTATTTT. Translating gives CASSDPKLAGNTDTQYF.

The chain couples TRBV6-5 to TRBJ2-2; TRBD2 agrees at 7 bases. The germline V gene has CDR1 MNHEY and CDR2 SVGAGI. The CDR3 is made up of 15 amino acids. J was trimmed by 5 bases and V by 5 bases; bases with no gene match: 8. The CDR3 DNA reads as TGTGCCAGCAGTCCCCTTCGGGGAGGGACCGGGGAGCTGTTTTTT. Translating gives CASSPLRGGTGELFF.

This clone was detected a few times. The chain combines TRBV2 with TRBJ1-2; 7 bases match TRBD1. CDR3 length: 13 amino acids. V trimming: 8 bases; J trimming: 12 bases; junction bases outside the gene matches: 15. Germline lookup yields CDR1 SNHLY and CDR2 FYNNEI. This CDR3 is CASGRRTGGLDTF. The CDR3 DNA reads TGTGCCAGCGGCCGCCGGACAGGAGGCCTCGACACCTTC.

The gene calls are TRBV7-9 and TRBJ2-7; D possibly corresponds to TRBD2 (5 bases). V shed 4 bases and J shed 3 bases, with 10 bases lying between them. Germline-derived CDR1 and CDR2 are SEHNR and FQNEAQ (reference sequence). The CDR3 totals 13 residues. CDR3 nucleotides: TGTGCCAGCAGCTCTCCTGGGAGCTACGAGCAGTACTTC. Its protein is CASSSPGSYEQYF.

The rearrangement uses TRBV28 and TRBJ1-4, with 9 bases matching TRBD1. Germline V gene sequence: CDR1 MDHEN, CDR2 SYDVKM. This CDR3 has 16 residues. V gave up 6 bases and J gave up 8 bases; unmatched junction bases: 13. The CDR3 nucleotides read TGTGCCAGCAGCCCACTCACCGGGACAGGGAGAGAAAAACTGTTTTTT. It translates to CASSPLTGTGREKLFF. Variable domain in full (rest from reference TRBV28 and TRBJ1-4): DVKVTQSSRYLVKRTGEKVFLECVQDMDHENMFWYRQDPGLGLRLIYFSYDVKMKEKGDIPEGYSVSREKKERFSLILESASTNQTSMYLCASSPLTGTGREKLFFGSGTQLSVL.

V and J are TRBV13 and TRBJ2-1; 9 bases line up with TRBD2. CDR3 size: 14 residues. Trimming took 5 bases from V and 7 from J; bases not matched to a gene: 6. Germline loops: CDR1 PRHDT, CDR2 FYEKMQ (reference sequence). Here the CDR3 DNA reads TGTGCCAGCAGCCTCTTAGCGGGAGAAAATGAGCAGTTCTTC. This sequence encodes CASSLLAGENEQFF.

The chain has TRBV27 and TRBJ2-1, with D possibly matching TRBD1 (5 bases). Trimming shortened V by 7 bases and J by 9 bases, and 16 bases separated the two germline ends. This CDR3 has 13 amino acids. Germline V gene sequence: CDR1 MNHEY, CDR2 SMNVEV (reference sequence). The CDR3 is CASTFQGGSEQFF. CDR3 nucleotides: TGTGCCAGCACATTCCAGGGCGGTAGTGAGCAGTTCTTC.

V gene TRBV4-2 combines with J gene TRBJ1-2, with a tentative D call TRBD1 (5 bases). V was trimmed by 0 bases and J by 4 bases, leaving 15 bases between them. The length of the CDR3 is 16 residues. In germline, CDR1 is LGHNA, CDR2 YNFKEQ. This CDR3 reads CASSQDMQGSIYGYTF. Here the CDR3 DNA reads TGTGCCAGCAGCCAAGATATGCAGGGCTCGATCTATGGCTACACCTTC.